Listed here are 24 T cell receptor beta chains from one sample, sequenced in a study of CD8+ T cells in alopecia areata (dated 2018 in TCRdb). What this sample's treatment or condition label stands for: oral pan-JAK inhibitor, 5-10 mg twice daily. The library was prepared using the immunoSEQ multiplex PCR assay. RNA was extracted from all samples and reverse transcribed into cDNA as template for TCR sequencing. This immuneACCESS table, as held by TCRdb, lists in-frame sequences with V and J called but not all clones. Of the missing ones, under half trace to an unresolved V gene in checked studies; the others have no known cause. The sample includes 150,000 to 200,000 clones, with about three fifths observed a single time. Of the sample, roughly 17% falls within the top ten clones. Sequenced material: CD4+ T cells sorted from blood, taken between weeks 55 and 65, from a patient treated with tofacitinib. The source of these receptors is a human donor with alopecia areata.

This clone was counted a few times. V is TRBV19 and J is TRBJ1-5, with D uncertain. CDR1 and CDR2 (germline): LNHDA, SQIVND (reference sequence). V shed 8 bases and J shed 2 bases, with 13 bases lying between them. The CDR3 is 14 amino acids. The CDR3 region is CASQLEPGNQPQHF. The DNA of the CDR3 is TGTGCCAGTCAATTAGAGCCGGGCAATCAGCCCCAGCATTTT.

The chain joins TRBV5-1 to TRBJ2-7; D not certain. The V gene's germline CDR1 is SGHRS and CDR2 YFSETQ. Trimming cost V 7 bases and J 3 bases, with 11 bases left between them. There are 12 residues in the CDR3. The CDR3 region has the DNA TGCGCCAGCGGCCTCACCATCTACGAGCAGTACTTC. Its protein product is CASGLTIYEQYF. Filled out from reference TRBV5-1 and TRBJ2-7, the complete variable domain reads KAGVTQTPRYLIKTRGQQVTLSCSPISGHRSVSWYQQTPGQGLQFLFEYFSETQRNKGNFPGRFSGRQFSNSRSEMNVSTLELGDSALYLCASGLTIYEQYFGPGTRLTVT.

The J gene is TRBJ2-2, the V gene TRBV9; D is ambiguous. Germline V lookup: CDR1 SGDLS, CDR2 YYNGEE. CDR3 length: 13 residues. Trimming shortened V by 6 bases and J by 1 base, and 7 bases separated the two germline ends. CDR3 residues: CASTTENTGELFF. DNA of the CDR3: TGTGCCAGCACCACAGAGAACACCGGGGAGCTGTTTTTT.

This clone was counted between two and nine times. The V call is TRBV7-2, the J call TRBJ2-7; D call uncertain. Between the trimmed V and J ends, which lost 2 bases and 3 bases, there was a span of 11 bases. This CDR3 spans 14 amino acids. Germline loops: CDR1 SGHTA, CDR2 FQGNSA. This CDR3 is CASSLYAAGYEQYF. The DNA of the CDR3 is TGTGCCAGCAGCTTATACGCGGCCGGCTACGAGCAGTACTTC.

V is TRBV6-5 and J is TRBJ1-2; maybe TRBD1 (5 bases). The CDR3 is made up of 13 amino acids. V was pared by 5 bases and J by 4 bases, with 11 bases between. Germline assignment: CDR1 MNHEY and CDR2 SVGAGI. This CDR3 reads CASSQGFAYGYTF. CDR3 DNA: TGTGCCAGCAGTCAGGGATTTGCCTATGGCTACACCTTC.

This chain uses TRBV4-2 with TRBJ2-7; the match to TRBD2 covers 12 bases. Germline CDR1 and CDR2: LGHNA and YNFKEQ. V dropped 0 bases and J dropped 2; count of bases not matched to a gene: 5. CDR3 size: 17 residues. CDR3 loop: CASSQEGTSGGPYEQYF. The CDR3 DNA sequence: TGTGCCAGCAGCCAAGAGGGAACTAGCGGGGGGCCCTACGAGCAGTACTTC.

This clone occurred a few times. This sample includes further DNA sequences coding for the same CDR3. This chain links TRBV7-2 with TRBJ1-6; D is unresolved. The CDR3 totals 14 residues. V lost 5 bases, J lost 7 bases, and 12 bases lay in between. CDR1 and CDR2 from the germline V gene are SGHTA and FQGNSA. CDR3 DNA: TGTGCCAGCAGCCTCGGACCGAGAAATTCACCCCTCCACTTT. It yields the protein CASSLGPRNSPLHF.

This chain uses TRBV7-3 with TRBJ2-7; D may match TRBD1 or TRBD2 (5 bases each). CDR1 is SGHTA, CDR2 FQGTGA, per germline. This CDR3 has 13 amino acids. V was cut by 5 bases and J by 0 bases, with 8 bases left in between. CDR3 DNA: TGTGCCAGCAGCCCCGGGGCCTCCTACGAGCAGTACTTC. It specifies CASSPGASYEQYF.

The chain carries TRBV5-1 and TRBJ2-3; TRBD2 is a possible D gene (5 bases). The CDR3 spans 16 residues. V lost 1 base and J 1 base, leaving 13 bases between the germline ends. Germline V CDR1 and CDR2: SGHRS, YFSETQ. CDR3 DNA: TGCGCCAGCAGCTTGACTCCTCAGCGGCGCACAGATACGCAGTATTTT. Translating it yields CASSLTPQRRTDTQYF.

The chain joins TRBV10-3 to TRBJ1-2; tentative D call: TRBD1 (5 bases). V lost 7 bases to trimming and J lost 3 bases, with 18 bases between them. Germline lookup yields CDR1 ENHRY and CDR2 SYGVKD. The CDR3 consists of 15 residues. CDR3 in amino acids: CAIKGGAKSDYGYTF. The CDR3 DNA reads TGTGCCATCAAGGGTGGGGCAAAATCTGACTATGGCTACACCTTC.

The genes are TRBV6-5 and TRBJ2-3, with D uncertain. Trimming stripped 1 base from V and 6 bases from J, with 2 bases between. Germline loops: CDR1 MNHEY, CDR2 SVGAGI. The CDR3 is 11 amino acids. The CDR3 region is CASSYLDTQYF. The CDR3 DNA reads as TGTGCCAGCAGTTACTTGGATACGCAGTATTTT.

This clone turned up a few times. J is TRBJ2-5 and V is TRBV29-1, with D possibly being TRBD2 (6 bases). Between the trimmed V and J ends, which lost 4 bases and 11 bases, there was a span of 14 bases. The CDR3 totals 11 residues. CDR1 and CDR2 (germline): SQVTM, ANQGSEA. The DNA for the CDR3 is TGCAGCGTTGCGGCGGCTCGGGAGCAGTACTTC. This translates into CSVAAAREQYF. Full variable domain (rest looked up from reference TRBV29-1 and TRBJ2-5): SAVISQKPSRDICQRGTSLTIQCQVDSQVTMMFWYRQQPGQSLTLIATANQGSEATYESGFVIDKFPISRPNLTFSTLTVSNMSPEDSSIYLCSVAAAREQYFGPGTRLLVL.

The CDR3 DNA sequence: TGTGCCAACTCCTCGCCCGGGCCGGGGAACACTGAAGCTTTCTTT. Amino acids: CANSSPGPGNTEAFF. The chain carries TRBV27 and TRBJ1-1; D is unresolved. The CDR3 has 15 amino acids. In germline, CDR1 is MNHEY, CDR2 SMNVEV (reference sequence). Between the trimmed V and J ends, which lost 10 bases and 1 base, there was a span of 19 bases.

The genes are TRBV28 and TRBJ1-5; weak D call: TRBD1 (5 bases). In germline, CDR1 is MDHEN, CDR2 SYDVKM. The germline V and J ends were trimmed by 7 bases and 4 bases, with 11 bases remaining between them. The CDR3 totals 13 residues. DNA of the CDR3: TGTGCCAGCATAGTGGGGCCGAATCAGCCCCAGCATTTT. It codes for CASIVGPNQPQHF. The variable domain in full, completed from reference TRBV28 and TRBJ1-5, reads DVKVTQSSRYLVKRTGEKVFLECVQDMDHENMFWYRQDPGLGLRLIYFSYDVKMKEKGDIPEGYSVSREKKERFSLILESASTNQTSMYLCASIVGPNQPQHFGDGTRLSIL.

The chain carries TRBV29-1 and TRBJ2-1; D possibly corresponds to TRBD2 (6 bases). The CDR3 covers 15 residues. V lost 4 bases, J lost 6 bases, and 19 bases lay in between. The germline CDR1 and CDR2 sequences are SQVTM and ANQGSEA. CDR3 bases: TGCAGCGTTGTGATTCCGACTAGGGGATTCAATGAGCAGTTCTTC. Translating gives CSVVIPTRGFNEQFF.

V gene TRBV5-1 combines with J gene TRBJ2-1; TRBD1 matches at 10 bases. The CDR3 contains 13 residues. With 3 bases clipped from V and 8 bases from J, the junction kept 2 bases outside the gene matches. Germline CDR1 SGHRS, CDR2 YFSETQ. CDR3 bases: TGCGCCAGCAGCTGGACAGGGGGAGATGAGCAGTTCTTC. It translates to CASSWTGGDEQFF. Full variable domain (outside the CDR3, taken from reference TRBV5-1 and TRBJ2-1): KAGVTQTPRYLIKTRGQQVTLSCSPISGHRSVSWYQQTPGQGLQFLFEYFSETQRNKGNFPGRFSGRQFSNSRSEMNVSTLELGDSALYLCASSWTGGDEQFFGPGTRLTVL.

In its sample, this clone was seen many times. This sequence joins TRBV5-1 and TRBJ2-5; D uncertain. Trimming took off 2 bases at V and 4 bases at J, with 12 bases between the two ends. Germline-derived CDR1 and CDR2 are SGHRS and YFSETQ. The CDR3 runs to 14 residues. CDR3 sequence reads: CASSFKGLGETQYF. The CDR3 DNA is TGCGCCAGCAGCTTCAAGGGATTAGGAGAGACCCAGTACTTC.

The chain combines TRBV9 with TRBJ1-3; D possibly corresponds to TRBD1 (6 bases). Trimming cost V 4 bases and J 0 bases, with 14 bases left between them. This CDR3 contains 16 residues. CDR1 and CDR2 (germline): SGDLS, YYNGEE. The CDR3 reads CASSPRQADSGNTIYF. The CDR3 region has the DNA TGTGCCAGCAGCCCCCGACAGGCGGACTCTGGAAACACCATATATTTT.

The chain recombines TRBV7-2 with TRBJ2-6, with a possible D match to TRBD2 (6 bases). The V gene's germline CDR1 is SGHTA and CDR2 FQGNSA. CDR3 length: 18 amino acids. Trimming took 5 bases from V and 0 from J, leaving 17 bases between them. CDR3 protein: CASSLFWAGTSGANVLTF. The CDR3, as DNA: TGTGCCAGCAGCCTTTTCTGGGCGGGGACCTCTGGGGCCAACGTCCTGACTTTC.

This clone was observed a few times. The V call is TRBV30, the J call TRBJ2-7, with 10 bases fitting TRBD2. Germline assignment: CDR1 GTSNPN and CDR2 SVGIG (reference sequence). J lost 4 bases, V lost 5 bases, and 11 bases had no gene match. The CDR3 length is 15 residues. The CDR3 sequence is CAWSFRAGGLYEQYF. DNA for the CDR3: TGTGCCTGGTCGTTTAGAGCGGGGGGGCTGTACGAGCAGTACTTC.

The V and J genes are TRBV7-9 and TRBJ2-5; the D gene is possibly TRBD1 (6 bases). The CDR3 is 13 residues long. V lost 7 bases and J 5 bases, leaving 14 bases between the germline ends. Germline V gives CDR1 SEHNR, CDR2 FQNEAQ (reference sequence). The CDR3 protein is CASTRQGKETQYF. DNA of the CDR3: TGTGCCAGCACGCGGCAGGGGAAGGAGACCCAGTACTTC.

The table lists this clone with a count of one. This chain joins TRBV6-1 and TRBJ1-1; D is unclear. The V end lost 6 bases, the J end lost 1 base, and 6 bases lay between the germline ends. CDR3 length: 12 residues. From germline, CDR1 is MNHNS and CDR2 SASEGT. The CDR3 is CASSYRNTEAFF. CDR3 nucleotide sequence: TGTGCCAGCAGCTACAGGAACACTGAAGCTTTCTTT.

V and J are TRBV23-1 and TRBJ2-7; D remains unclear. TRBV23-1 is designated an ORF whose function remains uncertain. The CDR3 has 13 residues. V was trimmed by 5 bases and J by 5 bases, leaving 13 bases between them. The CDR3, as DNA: TGCGCCAGCAGTAAGGGTATTCCTCACGAGCAGTACTTC. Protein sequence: CASSKGIPHEQYF.

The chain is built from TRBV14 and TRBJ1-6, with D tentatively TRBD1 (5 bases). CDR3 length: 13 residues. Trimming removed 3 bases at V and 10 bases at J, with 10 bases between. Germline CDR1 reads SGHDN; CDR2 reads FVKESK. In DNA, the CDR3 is TGTGCCAGCAGCCAGAAGGGGAACTCACCCCTCCACTTT. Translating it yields CASSQKGNSPLHF.